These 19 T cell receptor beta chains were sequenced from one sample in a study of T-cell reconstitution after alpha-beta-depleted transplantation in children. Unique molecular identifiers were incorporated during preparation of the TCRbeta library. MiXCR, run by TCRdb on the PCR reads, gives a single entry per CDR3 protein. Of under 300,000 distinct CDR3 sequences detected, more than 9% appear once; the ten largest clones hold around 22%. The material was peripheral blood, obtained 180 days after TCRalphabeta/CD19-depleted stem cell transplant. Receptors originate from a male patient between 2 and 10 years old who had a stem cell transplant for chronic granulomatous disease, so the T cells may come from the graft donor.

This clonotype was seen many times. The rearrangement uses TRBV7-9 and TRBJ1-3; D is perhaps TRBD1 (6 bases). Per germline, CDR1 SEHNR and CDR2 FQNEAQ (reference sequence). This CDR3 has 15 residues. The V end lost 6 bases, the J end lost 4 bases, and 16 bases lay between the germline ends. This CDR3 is CASSWGASSGNTIYF. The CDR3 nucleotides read TGTGCCAGCAGTTGGGGGGCGTCATCAGGAAACACCATATATTTT. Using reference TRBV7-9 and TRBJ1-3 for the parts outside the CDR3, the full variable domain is DTGVSQNPRHKITKRGQNVTFRCDPISEHNRLYWYRQTLGQGPEFLTYFQNEAQLEKSRLLSDRFSAERPKGSFSTLEIQRTEQGDSAMYLCASSWGASSGNTIYFGEGSWLTVV.

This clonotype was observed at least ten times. CDR3 protein: CASSLATSGRLTYNEQFF. In nucleotides, the CDR3 is TGTGCCAGCAGCTTAGCGACTAGCGGGAGGCTAACCTACAATGAGCAGTTCTTC. This chain connects TRBV11-1 to TRBJ2-1; 13 bases agree with TRBD2. CDR3 length equals 18 residues. The germline V gene encodes CDR1 SGHAT and CDR2 FQDESV (reference sequence). J was trimmed by 2 bases and V by 0 bases; bases with no gene match: 4.

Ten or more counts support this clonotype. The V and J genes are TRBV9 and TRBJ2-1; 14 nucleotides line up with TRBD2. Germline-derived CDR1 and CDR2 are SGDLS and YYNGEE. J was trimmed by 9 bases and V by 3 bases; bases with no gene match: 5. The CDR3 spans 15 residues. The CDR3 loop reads CASSAPGLAGVEQFF. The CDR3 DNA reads TGTGCCAGCAGCGCACCGGGACTAGCGGGGGTTGAGCAGTTCTTC.

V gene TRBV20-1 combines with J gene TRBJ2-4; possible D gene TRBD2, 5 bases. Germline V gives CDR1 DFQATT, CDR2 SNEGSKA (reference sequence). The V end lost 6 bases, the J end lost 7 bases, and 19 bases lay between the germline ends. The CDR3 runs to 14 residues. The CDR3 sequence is CSAHQLGEENIQYF. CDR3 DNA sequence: TGCAGTGCGCATCAGTTGGGAGAGGAGAACATTCAGTACTTC.

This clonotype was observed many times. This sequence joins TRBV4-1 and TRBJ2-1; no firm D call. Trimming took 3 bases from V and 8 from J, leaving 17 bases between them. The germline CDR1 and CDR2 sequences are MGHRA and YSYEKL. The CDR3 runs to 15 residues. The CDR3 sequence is CASSHNEVASDEQFF. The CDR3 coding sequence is TGCGCCAGCAGCCATAATGAGGTGGCTTCGGATGAGCAGTTCTTC.

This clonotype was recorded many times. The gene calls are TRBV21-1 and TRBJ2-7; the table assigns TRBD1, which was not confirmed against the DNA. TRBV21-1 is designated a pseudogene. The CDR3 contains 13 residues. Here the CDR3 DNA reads TGTGCCAGCAGCAAAGCGCCAGGGTACGAGCAGTACTTC. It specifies CASSKAPGYEQYF.

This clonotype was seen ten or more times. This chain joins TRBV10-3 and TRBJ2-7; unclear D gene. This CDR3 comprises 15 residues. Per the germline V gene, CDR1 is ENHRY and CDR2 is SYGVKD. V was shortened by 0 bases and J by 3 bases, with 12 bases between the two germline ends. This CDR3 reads CAISESKGHSYEQYF. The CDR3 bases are TGTGCCATCAGTGAGTCGAAAGGCCACAGCTACGAGCAGTACTTC.

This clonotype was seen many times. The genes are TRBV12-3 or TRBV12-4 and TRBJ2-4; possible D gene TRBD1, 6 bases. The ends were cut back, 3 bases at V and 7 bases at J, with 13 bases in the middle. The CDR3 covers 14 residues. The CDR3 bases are TGTGCCAGCAGTTTCCACGGGACAATTAACATTCAGTACTTC. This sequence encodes CASSFHGTINIQYF.

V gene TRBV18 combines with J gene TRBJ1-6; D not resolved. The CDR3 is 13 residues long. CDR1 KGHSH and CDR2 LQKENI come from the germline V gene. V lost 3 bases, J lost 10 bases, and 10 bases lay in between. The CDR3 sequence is CASSPISSSPLHF. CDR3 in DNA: TGTGCCAGCTCACCGATTTCATCCTCACCCCTCCACTTT.

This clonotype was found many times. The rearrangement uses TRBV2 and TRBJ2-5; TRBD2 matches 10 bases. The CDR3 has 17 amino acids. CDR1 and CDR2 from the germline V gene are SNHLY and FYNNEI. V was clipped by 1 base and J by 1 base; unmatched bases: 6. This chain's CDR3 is CASSEGPLAGAQETQYF. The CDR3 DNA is TGTGCCAGCAGTGAAGGCCCCCTAGCGGGGGCCCAAGAGACCCAGTACTTC.

The CDR3: CASSFPGQGSNEQYF. The CDR3 DNA is TGTGCCAGCAGTTTCCCGGGACAGGGGAGTAACGAGCAGTACTTC. V usage is TRBV12-3 or TRBV12-4 and J usage is TRBJ2-7, with TRBD1 identical over 10 bases. V gave up 3 bases and J gave up 5 bases; unmatched junction bases: 7. This CDR3 has 15 amino acids.

The CDR3 bases are TGTGCCAGCAGTTTAAATGACAGGGACACAGATACGCAGTATTTT. Translated: CASSLNDRDTDTQYF. The chain has TRBV28 and TRBJ2-3; 7 bases line up with TRBD1. The CDR3 has 15 residues. CDR1 and CDR2 from the germline V gene are MDHEN and SYDVKM. The junction had 4 bases not matched to a gene; V was cut back by 2 bases and J by 2 bases.

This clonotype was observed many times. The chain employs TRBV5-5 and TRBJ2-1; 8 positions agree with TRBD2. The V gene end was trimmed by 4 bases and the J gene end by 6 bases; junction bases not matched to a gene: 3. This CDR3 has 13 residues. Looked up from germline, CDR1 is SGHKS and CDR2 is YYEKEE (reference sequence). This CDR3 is CASSRGGLNEQFF. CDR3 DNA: TGTGCCAGCAGCCGGGGGGGGCTCAATGAGCAGTTCTTC.

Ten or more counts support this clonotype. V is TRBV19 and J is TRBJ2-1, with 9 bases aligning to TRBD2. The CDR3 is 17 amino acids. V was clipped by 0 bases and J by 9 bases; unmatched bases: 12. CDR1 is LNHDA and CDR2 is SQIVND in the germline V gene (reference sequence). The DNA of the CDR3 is TGTGCCAGTAGTATAGATCCCGGCGGGAGGGCTCTCACTGAGCAGTTCTTC. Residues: CASSIDPGGRALTEQFF. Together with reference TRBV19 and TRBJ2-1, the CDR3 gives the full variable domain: DGGITQSPKYLFRKEGQNVTLSCEQNLNHDAMYWYRQDPGQGLRLIYYSQIVNDFQKGDIAEGYSVSREKKESFPLTVTSAQKNPTAFYLCASSIDPGGRALTEQFFGPGTRLTVL.

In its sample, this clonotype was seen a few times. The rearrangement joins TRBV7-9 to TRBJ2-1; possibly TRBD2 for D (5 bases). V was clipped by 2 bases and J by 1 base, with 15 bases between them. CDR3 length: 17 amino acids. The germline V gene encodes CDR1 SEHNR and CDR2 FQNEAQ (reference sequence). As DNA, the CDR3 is TGTGCCAGCAGCTTATTAACGCCCGGGAAGTCCTACAATGAGCAGTTCTTC. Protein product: CASSLLTPGKSYNEQFF.

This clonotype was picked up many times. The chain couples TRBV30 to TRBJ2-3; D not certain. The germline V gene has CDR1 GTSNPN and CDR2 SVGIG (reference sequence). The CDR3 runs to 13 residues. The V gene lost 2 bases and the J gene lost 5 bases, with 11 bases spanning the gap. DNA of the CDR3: TGTGCCTGGAGTCCCCTGACCGTAGATACGCAGTATTTT. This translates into CAWSPLTVDTQYF. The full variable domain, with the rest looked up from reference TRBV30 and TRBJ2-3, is SQTIHQWPATLVQPVGSPLSLECTVEGTSNPNLYWYRQAAGRGLQLLFYSVGIGQISSEVPQNLSASRPQDRQFILSSKKLLLSDSGFYLCAWSPLTVDTQYFGPGTRLTVL.

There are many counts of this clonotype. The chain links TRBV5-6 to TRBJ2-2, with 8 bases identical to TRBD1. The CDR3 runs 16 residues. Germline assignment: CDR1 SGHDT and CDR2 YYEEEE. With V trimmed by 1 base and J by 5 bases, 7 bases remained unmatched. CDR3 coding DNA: TGTGCCAGCAGCTTGTTGGGACAGGTTAATACCGGGGAGCTGTTTTTT. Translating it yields CASSLLGQVNTGELFF.

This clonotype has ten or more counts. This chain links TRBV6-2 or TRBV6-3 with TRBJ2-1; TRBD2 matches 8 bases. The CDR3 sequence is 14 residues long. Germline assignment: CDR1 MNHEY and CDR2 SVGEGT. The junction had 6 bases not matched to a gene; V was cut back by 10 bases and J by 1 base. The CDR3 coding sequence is TGTGCCACATCACTAGCGGAATCCTACAATGAGCAGTTCTTC. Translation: CATSLAESYNEQFF.

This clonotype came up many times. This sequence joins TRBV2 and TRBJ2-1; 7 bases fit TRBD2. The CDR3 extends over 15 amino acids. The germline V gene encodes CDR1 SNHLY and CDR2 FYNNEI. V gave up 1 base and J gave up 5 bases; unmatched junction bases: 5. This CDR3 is CASSEVGLGDNEQFF. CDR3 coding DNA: TGTGCCAGCAGTGAAGTTGGACTAGGGGACAATGAGCAGTTCTTC.